One and the same sample provided the 5 T cell receptor beta chains below, sequenced in a study of immune heterogeneity within non-small cell lung tumors. A first 10-cycle multiplex round used 32 V-gene and 13 J-gene primers on TCR beta CDR3. Via MiXCR, TCRdb re-called the multiplex PCR reads, giving one row per CDR3 protein. This sample has some 10,000 distinct CDR3 sequences, with around 29% found just once. At 550 to 600 ng per sample, bulk tumor genomic DNA provided the template. Every primary tumor yielded several biopsies, spaced far apart, that were taken during surgery. These patients got curative surgery after being newly diagnosed with untreated non-small cell lung cancer. Source material: lung tumor tissue. These receptors were collected from a man aged 45-65 years with non-small cell lung cancer.

This clonotype was picked up a small number of times. This chain joins TRBV5-6 and TRBJ1-5; weak D call: TRBD1 (5 bases). Trimming stripped 2 bases from V and 3 bases from J, with 12 bases between. Germline loops: CDR1 SGHDT, CDR2 YYEEEE. CDR3 length: 15 residues. DNA of the CDR3: TGTGCCAGCAGCTTACGATTAGGGGACAATCAGCCCCAGCATTTT. Protein product: CASSLRLGDNQPQHF.

A remark on this clonotype: This may come from a read error, since a much larger clone is one base off. This chain connects TRBV20-1 to TRBJ2-7; the match to TRBD2 covers 7 bases. CDR1 is DFQATT, CDR2 SNEGSKA, per germline (reference sequence). The CDR3 runs to 13 residues. For the CDR3, the DNA is TGCAGTGCTAGAGGGACTAGAGCCTACGAGAAGTACTTC. Its translation is CSARGTRAYEKYF.

Concerning this clonotype itself: A read error may be the cause here, since a much bigger clone is one base away. The V call is TRBV10-3, the J call TRBJ1-3; perhaps TRBD1 as D (5 bases). CDR1 and CDR2 from the germline V gene are ENHRY and SYGVKD. This CDR3 has 15 residues. The DNA for the CDR3 is TGTGCCATCAAGCGGGGGGAATCGGGAGGAAACTCCATATATTTT. Residues: CAIKRGESGGNSIYF.

This clonotype was counted many times. The chain employs TRBV9 and TRBJ2-7; TRBD1 matches at 10 bases. After removal of 4 bases from V and 2 bases from J, the junction contained 9 bases not matched to a gene. The germline gives CDR1 SGDLS, CDR2 YYNGEE. CDR3 length: 16 amino acids. In DNA form, the CDR3 reads TGTGCCAGCAGCCCCCGGACAGGGGGGACCACCTACGAGCAGTACTTC. Its protein is CASSPRTGGTTYEQYF.

This clonotype was detected only once. A much larger clone sits a single nucleotide away, making a read error possible. V gene TRBV3-1 combines with J gene TRBJ1-2; 8 bases are shared with TRBD1. Germline V CDR1 and CDR2: LGHDT, YNNKEL (reference sequence). The ends lost 6 bases at V and 8 bases at J; junction bases unmatched: 11. The CDR3 contains 14 residues. In DNA, the CDR3 is TGTGCCAGCAGACGGTCCGACAGGGGTAGGGGCTACACCTTC. The encoded protein is CASRRSDRGRGYTF.